Below, 31 T cell receptor beta chains from the same sample are listed, as sequenced in a study of blood T cell repertoires in COVID-19. Profiled with immunoSEQ multiplex PCR; TCRdb holds only in-frame clones, not every one. There are about 220,000 clones in the sample; about 80% occur only once, and less than 2.5% lies in the top ten. The sequenced sample consisted of peripheral blood. The receptors here all came from a woman aged 55-69 years with acute or convalescent COVID-19.

This chain joins TRBV5-4 and TRBJ2-5; 7 bases are a match to TRBD2. With V trimmed by 6 bases and J by 5 bases, 7 bases remained unmatched. The CDR3 sequence is 13 residues long. Germline V gene data show CDR1 as SGHNT and CDR2 as YYREEE (reference sequence). The CDR3 nucleotides are TGTGCCAGCACCCTTGGGGGGGAGGAGACCCAGTACTTC. As protein: CASTLGGEETQYF.

The chain recombines TRBV5-1 with TRBJ2-1, with a tentative D call TRBD2 (6 bases). V was cut by 2 bases and J by 4 bases, with 13 bases left in between. Germline CDR1 and CDR2: SGHRS and YFSETQ. There are 15 residues in the CDR3. CDR3 in amino acids: CASSLNSGPYNEQFF. CDR3 bases: TGCGCCAGCAGCTTAAATAGCGGCCCTTACAATGAGCAGTTCTTC.

The chain couples TRBV30 to TRBJ1-2, with 7 bases fitting TRBD1. With V trimmed by 1 base and J by 7 bases, 0 bases remained unmatched. The germline V gene encodes CDR1 GTSNPN and CDR2 SVGIG (reference sequence). The CDR3 spans 11 residues. CDR3 sequence reads: CAWSGQGGYTF. The CDR3 nucleotides read TGTGCCTGGAGTGGACAGGGTGGCTACACCTTC.

V and J are TRBV5-1 and TRBJ2-2; 12 bases agree with TRBD1. CDR3 length: 19 residues. Germline loops: CDR1 SGHRS, CDR2 YFSETQ. V shed 4 bases, J shed 2 bases, and the junction held 12 bases outside the gene matches. In DNA, the CDR3 is TGCGCCAGCAGCAGACTAGCCGGGACAGGGGGCCTAAACACCGGGGAGCTGTTTTTT. Protein: CASSRLAGTGGLNTGELFF.

The chain carries TRBV4-1 and TRBJ1-1; TRBD1 matches 7 bases. The length of the CDR3 is 13 residues. The germline V gene encodes CDR1 MGHRA and CDR2 YSYEKL. The junction had 3 bases not matched to a gene; V was cut back by 1 base and J by 7 bases. Written as DNA, the CDR3 is TGCGCCAGCAGCCAAGGCCGGGACAGTGAAGCTTTCTTT. Its protein product is CASSQGRDSEAFF.

The V call is TRBV6-6, the J call TRBJ1-4; 9 nucleotides match TRBD1. This CDR3 spans 15 amino acids. CDR1 and CDR2 (germline): MNHNY, SVGAGI (reference sequence). V lost 5 bases, J lost 8 bases, and 9 bases stayed unmatched. The DNA of the CDR3 is TGTGCCAGCAGTAAGGGACAGGGAGAACTAGAAAAACTGTTTTTT. As protein: CASSKGQGELEKLFF.

The chain has TRBV5-4 and TRBJ2-3, with no clear D. This CDR3 spans 13 amino acids. The germline V gene has CDR1 SGHNT and CDR2 YYREEE (reference sequence). Trimming took off 2 bases at V and 3 bases at J, with 7 bases between the two ends. Here the CDR3 reads CASSFRNTDTQYF. The CDR3 region has the DNA TGTGCCAGCAGCTTTAGAAATACAGATACGCAGTATTTT.

This clone has only a few counts. The V call is TRBV2, the J call TRBJ1-3; D ambiguous. Germline CDR1 and CDR2: SNHLY and FYNNEI. V lost 9 bases and J 1 base, leaving 13 bases between the germline ends. The CDR3 totals 14 residues. The CDR3 DNA sequence: TGTGCCAGTCAACCCCGGGTTTCTGGAAACACCATATATTTT. Translation gives CASQPRVSGNTIYF. Combining the CDR3 with reference TRBV2 and TRBJ1-3 gives the whole variable domain EPEVTQTPSHQVTQMGQEVILRCVPISNHLYFYWYRQILGQKVEFLVSFYNNEISEKSEIFDDQFSVERPDGSNFTLKIRSTKLEDSAMYFCASQPRVSGNTIYFGEGSWLTVV.

The V and J genes are TRBV5-4 and TRBJ2-1; TRBD2 matches at 11 bases. The CDR3 totals 15 residues. With 4 bases clipped from V and 10 bases from J, the junction kept 10 bases outside the gene matches. In germline, CDR1 is SGHNT, CDR2 YYREEE (reference sequence). CDR3 DNA: TGTGCCAGCAGCCAGAGTAGCGGGGGGGCCGGGGAGCAGTTCTTC. Amino acids: CASSQSSGGAGEQFF.

The chain joins TRBV4-2 to TRBJ2-1; 9 bases map to TRBD2. The CDR3 is made up of 17 amino acids. Germline CDR1 LGHNA, CDR2 YNFKEQ. Trimming took 6 bases from V and 1 from J; bases not matched to a gene: 10. This chain's CDR3 is CASSYRGGGDSYNEQFF. DNA for the CDR3: TGTGCCAGCAGTTACAGGGGCGGGGGGGATTCCTACAATGAGCAGTTCTTC.

The rearrangement links TRBV5-1 to TRBJ2-7, with D possibly being TRBD1 (6 bases). Looked up from germline, CDR1 is SGHRS and CDR2 is YFSETQ. The CDR3 spans 14 residues. Trimming took 3 bases from V and 1 from J, leaving 11 bases between them. The CDR3 loop is CASSSQTGSYEQYF. Written as DNA, the CDR3 is TGCGCCAGCAGCTCTCAAACAGGGTCCTACGAGCAGTACTTC.

This clone was observed once. The V call is TRBV19, the J call TRBJ1-4, with a weak D call TRBD1 (6 bases). Trimming stripped 3 bases from V and 7 bases from J, with 15 bases between. The CDR3 totals 15 residues. In germline, CDR1 is LNHDA, CDR2 SQIVND (reference sequence). The CDR3 region has the DNA TGTGCCAGTAGTATTATCAAGAAAGGGGGTGAAAAACTGTTTTTT. Its protein is CASSIIKKGGEKLFF. The full variable domain, rest sourced from reference TRBV19 and TRBJ1-4, is DGGITQSPKYLFRKEGQNVTLSCEQNLNHDAMYWYRQDPGQGLRLIYYSQIVNDFQKGDIAEGYSVSREKKESFPLTVTSAQKNPTAFYLCASSIIKKGGEKLFFGSGTQLSVL.

The chain employs TRBV7-3 and TRBJ1-1; a possible D gene is TRBD1 (5 bases). The germline CDR1 and CDR2 sequences are SGHTA and FQGTGA. This CDR3 has 13 amino acids. Trimming cost V 6 bases and J 2 bases, with 10 bases left between them. The chain's CDR3 is CASRSDSNTEAFF. For the CDR3, the DNA is TGTGCCAGCAGGAGTGACAGTAACACTGAAGCTTTCTTT.

The rearrangement joins TRBV6-2 or TRBV6-3 to TRBJ2-3; TRBD1 might be the D (5 bases). Germline CDR1 MNHEY, CDR2 SVGEGT. Trimming cost V 2 bases and J 7 bases, with 19 bases left between them. The CDR3 is made up of 16 amino acids. CDR3 amino acids: CASSYAVRAPINTQYF. DNA for the CDR3: TGTGCCAGCAGTTACGCGGTCAGGGCTCCAATCAATACGCAGTATTTT.

This CDR3 reads CASSHGGGHTGELFF. Here the CDR3 DNA reads TGTGCCAGCAGCCACGGCGGAGGGCACACCGGGGAGCTGTTTTTT. The chain links TRBV6-2 or TRBV6-3 to TRBJ2-2; TRBD2 might be the D (6 bases). Germline CDR1 and CDR2: MNHEY and SVGEGT. V lost 6 bases to trimming and J lost 3 bases, with 14 bases between them. This CDR3 contains 15 residues.

The count of this clone is one. The chain links TRBV7-9 to TRBJ2-5; TRBD2 is a possible D gene (6 bases). The length of the CDR3 is 15 residues. Trimming cost V 4 bases and J 5 bases, with 17 bases left between them. Germline V gene data show CDR1 as SEHNR and CDR2 as FQNEAQ (reference sequence). The DNA for the CDR3 is TGTGCCAGCAGCTCGGGAGACCGGAGGTGGGAGACCCAGTACTTC. Its protein is CASSSGDRRWETQYF.

V is TRBV11-1 and J is TRBJ1-1; 9 bases agree with TRBD1. CDR3 size: 15 residues. V lost 5 bases and J lost 1; bases outside the gene matches: 5. CDR1 and CDR2 (germline): SGHAT, FQDESV (reference sequence). The CDR3 loop reads CASSARQGENTEAFF. For the CDR3, the DNA is TGTGCCAGCAGCGCGCGACAGGGGGAGAACACTGAAGCTTTCTTT.

The rearrangement joins TRBV10-3 to TRBJ1-1, with TRBD1 as a possible D gene (5 bases). CDR1 ENHRY and CDR2 SYGVKD come from the germline V gene. CDR3 length equals 13 residues. Deletions cut 7 bases from V and 1 base from J, with 10 bases between. The CDR3 nucleotides read TGTGCCATCATGGGGCCTGAGAACACTGAAGCTTTCTTT. This translates into CAIMGPENTEAFF.

V usage is TRBV6-6 and J usage is TRBJ1-3, with D tentatively TRBD1 (5 bases). CDR3 length equals 14 residues. The germline V gene has CDR1 MNHNY and CDR2 SVGAGI (reference sequence). Trimming took 5 bases from V and 4 from J, leaving 12 bases between them. The CDR3 region is CASSGTSSGNTIYF. The CDR3 bases are TGTGCCAGCAGTGGGACTTCATCGGGAAACACCATATATTTT.

This clone was observed a few times. The chain employs TRBV30 and TRBJ2-3, with 8 bases matching TRBD2. The V segment lost 3 bases and the J segment 0 bases; nucleotides outside the gene matches: 8. CDR3 length: 16 residues. From germline, CDR1 is GTSNPN and CDR2 SVGIG (reference sequence). This chain's CDR3 is CAWRYGGATSTDTQYF. Here the CDR3 DNA reads TGTGCCTGGAGATACGGGGGGGCGACTAGCACAGATACGCAGTATTTT.

CDR3 sequence: CASSRLAGANYEQYF. CDR3 nucleotide sequence: TGTGCCAGCAGCAGACTAGCGGGGGCCAACTACGAGCAGTACTTC. The chain is built from TRBV6-2 or TRBV6-3 and TRBJ2-7, with 12 bases lining up with TRBD2. CDR3 length: 15 residues. With 6 bases clipped from V and 3 bases from J, the junction kept 6 bases outside the gene matches. CDR1 and CDR2 from the germline V gene are MNHEY and SVGEGT.

This chain connects TRBV5-1 to TRBJ1-6; the D gene is possibly TRBD1 (6 bases). Germline V lookup: CDR1 SGHRS, CDR2 YFSETQ. V dropped 3 bases and J dropped 7 bases, with 11 bases sitting between them. This CDR3 has 14 residues. CDR3 bases: TGCGCCAGCAGCTCCGGGACACCAAATTCACCCCTCCACTTT. This sequence encodes CASSSGTPNSPLHF. Supplemented by reference TRBV5-1 and TRBJ1-6, the full variable domain reads KAGVTQTPRYLIKTRGQQVTLSCSPISGHRSVSWYQQTPGQGLQFLFEYFSETQRNKGNFPGRFSGRQFSNSRSEMNVSTLELGDSALYLCASSSGTPNSPLHFGNGTRLTVT.

The rearrangement links TRBV20-1 to TRBJ2-1; 8 bases are a match to TRBD2. Germline CDR1 is DFQATT and CDR2 is SNEGSKA (reference sequence). Germline trimming cut 3 bases from V and 7 bases from J; bases unmatched to any gene: 8. This CDR3 has 14 amino acids. The DNA of the CDR3 is TGCAGTGCTAGTATGGGCGGGGGGCCAAATGAGCAGTTCTTC. This codes for CSASMGGGPNEQFF.

The chain joins TRBV5-1 to TRBJ2-7, with D possibly being TRBD1 (6 bases). The V and J ends lost 2 bases and 6 bases respectively, with 12 bases between them. This CDR3 has 13 amino acids. Germline values: CDR1 SGHRS, CDR2 YFSETQ. The CDR3 spells CASSFGQSSEQYF. CDR3 DNA: TGCGCCAGCAGCTTCGGACAGTCGTCCGAGCAGTACTTC.

The V and J genes are TRBV30 and TRBJ1-2, with D uncertain. Deletions cut 4 bases from V and 4 bases from J, with 13 bases between. The CDR3 consists of 13 residues. Germline values: CDR1 GTSNPN, CDR2 SVGIG (reference sequence). CDR3 nucleotide sequence: TGTGCCTGGATTACGCAGGAGGGCTATGGCTACACCTTC. Translated: CAWITQEGYGYTF.

The chain joins TRBV7-2 to TRBJ1-4; TRBD1 agrees at 7 bases. Germline trimming cut 1 base from V and 2 bases from J; bases unmatched to any gene: 7. The CDR3 consists of 17 residues. Germline V gene sequence: CDR1 SGHTA, CDR2 FQGNSA. The CDR3 sequence is CASSLVGGAATNEKLFF. The CDR3 DNA reads TGTGCCAGCAGCTTAGTAGGGGGCGCGGCTACTAATGAAAAACTGTTTTTT. Full variable domain (missing parts from reference TRBV7-2 and TRBJ1-4): GAGVSQSPSNKVTEKGKDVELRCDPISGHTALYWYRQSLGQGLEFLIYFQGNSAPDKSGLPSDRFSAERTGGSVSTLTIQRTQQEDSAVYLCASSLVGGAATNEKLFFGSGTQLSVL.

The chain employs TRBV6-2 or TRBV6-3 and TRBJ1-6, with 8 bases matching TRBD1. This CDR3 has 14 residues. CDR1 MNHEY and CDR2 SVGEGT come from the germline V gene. With 5 bases clipped from V and 7 bases from J, the junction kept 4 bases outside the gene matches. The CDR3, as DNA: TGTGCCAGCAGTCCAGGGGGCGTCAATTCACCCCTCCACTTT. This sequence encodes CASSPGGVNSPLHF.

V and J are TRBV9 and TRBJ2-2, with D tentatively TRBD1 (5 bases). V gave up 2 bases and J gave up 5 bases, with 10 bases separating them. Germline V gene lookup returns CDR1 SGDLS and CDR2 YYNGEE. This CDR3 is 14 amino acids long. CDR3 loop: CASSVAGMTGELFF. CDR3 bases: TGTGCCAGCAGCGTGGCAGGGATGACCGGGGAGCTGTTTTTT.

This chain links TRBV4-1 with TRBJ1-1, with TRBD1 identical over 8 bases. The CDR3 is 16 amino acids. Trimming removed 5 bases from V and 1 base from J; junction bases left unmatched: 9. Germline CDR1 reads MGHRA; CDR2 reads YSYEKL. In nucleotides, the CDR3 is TGCGCCAGCAGCTTCAAACCCGGACAGGGGAACACTGAAGCTTTCTTT. It specifies CASSFKPGQGNTEAFF.

This sequence joins TRBV5-4 and TRBJ1-1; TRBD1 might be the D (5 bases). The CDR3 has 15 residues. V was pared by 4 bases and J by 0 bases, with 13 bases between. Germline CDR1 reads SGHNT; CDR2 reads YYREEE (reference sequence). CDR3 loop: CASSRTAGMNTEAFF. Here the CDR3 DNA reads TGTGCCAGCAGCCGAACAGCAGGGATGAACACTGAAGCTTTCTTT.

The chain joins TRBV4-1 to TRBJ2-7; D is unresolved. The V and J ends lost 2 bases and 5 bases respectively, with 13 bases between them. The CDR3 has 14 amino acids. Per the germline V gene, CDR1 is MGHRA and CDR2 is YSYEKL. CDR3 amino acids: CASSQRDPPHEQYF. In nucleotides, the CDR3 is TGCGCCAGCAGCCAACGAGATCCGCCCCACGAGCAGTACTTC.